This T cell receptor (beta chain) was documented in a study of T cells in Graves' hyperthyroidism and ophthalmopathy. Criteria for exclusion of patients were uncontrolled infection, other autoimmune disease, pregnancy or lactation. This clonotype has at least ten counts. The antigen remains undetermined. Amplification of TCR beta CDR3 regions was performed using RNA transcripts as template. TCR CDR3 regions were first amplified by RT-PCR with HTBI primers. TCRdb re-called the multiplex PCR reads with MiXCR, one entry per CDR3 protein. The table lists 550,000 to 700,000 distinct CDR3 sequences, roughly 46% of them singletons. V trimming: 4 bases; J trimming: 4 bases; junction bases outside the gene matches: 7. The CDR3 extends over 14 amino acids. CDR1 and CDR2 from the germline V gene are SGHRS and YFSETQ. General study findings and limits: Ophthalmopathy was model-predicted a median approximately 6.9 months pre-onset. In the blood, most expanded thyroid clonotypes above 0.001 appeared as well.

The chain couples TRBV5-1 to TRBJ1-2; TRBD1 agrees at 7 bases. The material sequenced was peripheral blood or thyroid tissue (not recorded which). The sequence was collected from an adult woman with Graves' disease, either hyperthyroidism or ophthalmopathy (not recorded which). CDR3 nucleotide sequence: TGCGCCAGCAGCCCCGACAGGGTCGCCTATGGCTACACCTTC. Protein: CASSPDRVAYGYTF. Looking up the rest from reference TRBV5-1 and TRBJ1-2 gives the full variable domain: KAGVTQTPRYLIKTRGQQVTLSCSPISGHRSVSWYQQTPGQGLQFLFEYFSETQRNKGNFPGRFSGRQFSNSRSEMNVSTLELGDSALYLCASSPDRVAYGYTFGSGTRLTVV.